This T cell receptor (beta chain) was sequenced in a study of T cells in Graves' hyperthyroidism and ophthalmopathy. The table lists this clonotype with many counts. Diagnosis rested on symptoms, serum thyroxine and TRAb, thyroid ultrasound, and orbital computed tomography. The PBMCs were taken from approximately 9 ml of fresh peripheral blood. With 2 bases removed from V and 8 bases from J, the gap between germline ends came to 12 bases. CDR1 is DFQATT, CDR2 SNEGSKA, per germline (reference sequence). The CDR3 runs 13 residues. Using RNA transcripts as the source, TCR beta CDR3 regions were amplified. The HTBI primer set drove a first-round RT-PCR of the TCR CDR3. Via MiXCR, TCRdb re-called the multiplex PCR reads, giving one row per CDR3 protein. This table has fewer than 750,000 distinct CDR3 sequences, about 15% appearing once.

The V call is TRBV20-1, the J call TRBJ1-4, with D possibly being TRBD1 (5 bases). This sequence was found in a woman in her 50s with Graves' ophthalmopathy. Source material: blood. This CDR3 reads CSARFGTDEKLFF. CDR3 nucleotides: TGCAGTGCTAGATTCGGGACGGACGAAAAACTGTTTTTT.